The sequence of this T cell receptor (beta chain) was determined in a study of T cell repertoires in cytomegalovirus infection. Using its own MiXCR run on the reads, TCRdb lists one record per CDR3 protein. Here the sample spans around 530,000 distinct CDR3 sequences, 26% being singletons. The CDR3 has 16 amino acids. Germline CDR1 is LGHNA and CDR2 is YNFKEQ. The V gene lost 1 base and the J gene lost 3 bases, with 16 bases spanning the gap. A note on this clonotype: Its antigen is undetermined.

Points from the study as a whole: Clonotype analysis showed dominance of the ex vivo response by HLA-C-restricted CMV-specific TCR beta clonotypes.

The TCR comes from a human donor in good health (CMV status not recorded). Some clones in this sample may be carry-over from other donors' samples. The chain links TRBV4-2 to TRBJ2-7, with a weak D call TRBD2 (6 bases). The sequenced material came from PBMCs. The CDR3 protein is CASSQVTSRGSYEQYF. CDR3 DNA sequence: TGTGCCAGCAGCCAAGTGACTAGTCGAGGGAGCTACGAGCAGTACTTC.